This entry concerns a single TCR beta chain. This entry is derived from a study of blood T cell repertoires in COVID-19. Across the whole study: Material from acute and convalescent COVID-19 was sourced from the United States, Italy and Spain. T cells, B-cell-depleted T cells, or PBMCs provided the cDNA or gDNA that served as material.

CDR1 is LGHNT and CDR2 is FRNRAP in the germline V gene. Trimming stripped 0 bases from V and 6 bases from J, with 11 bases between. This CDR3 region has 14 residues. Enrollees, roughly 18 to 95 years old, lived in approximately 25 US areas. Exposed study participants had met a COVID-19 case within 2 weeks before entry. The method was immunoSEQ multiplex PCR; TCRdb's version includes in-frame clones alone and lacks a portion of them. The table lists about 160,000 clones, roughly 87% of them singletons, with roughly 4% in the top ten. Material: PBMCs or T cells enriched from blood (not recorded which). The TCR was taken from a woman aged 40 to 50 who had been exposed to COVID-19. The chain joins TRBV12-5 to TRBJ1-1; D remains unclear. CDR3 nucleotides: TGTGCTAGTGGTTTGGTAACTTCGGTACCTGAAGCTTTCTTT. This encodes CASGLVTSVPEAFF.